This T cell receptor (beta chain) comes out of a study of blood T cell repertoires in COVID-19. Study information: COVID-19 samples collected from the United States, Italy and Spain covered acute and convalescent phases. T cells, B-cell-depleted T cells, or PBMCs supplied cDNA or gDNA.

Methods used by the authors: Quantification of nucleated cells was approximated via reference gene primer amplification. Only in-frame clones appear in the TCRdb table, and some are missing; sequencing was by immunoSEQ multiplex PCR. D and trimming come from the DNA, and the V and J calls and clone size come from that table. The sample shows about 92,000 clones, roughly 80% of them seen only once. This CDR3 is 16 amino acids long. Germline V gene data show CDR1 as DFQATT and CDR2 as SNEGSKA (reference sequence). After removal of 3 bases from V and 0 bases from J, the junction contained 8 bases not matched to a gene.

The V call is TRBV20-1, the J call TRBJ1-1, with 9 bases lining up with TRBD1. Source material: peripheral blood. The sequence came from a woman aged 80 or older with active or convalescent COVID-19. The CDR3 is CSASPGTGHMNTEAFF. In DNA, the CDR3 is TGCAGTGCTAGTCCCGGGACAGGGCACATGAACACTGAAGCTTTCTTT.